Presented here are 2 T cell receptor beta chains from one specimen sequenced in a study of blood T cell repertoires in COVID-19. Here immunoSEQ multiplex PCR was the method, and the copy in TCRdb shows in-frame clones only, minus some. The table records about 210,000 clones, 70% to 90% of them present only once. The sequenced sample was peripheral blood. The receptor source for this set is a woman aged 40 to 50 with acute or convalescent COVID-19.

This rearrangement joins TRBV2 to TRBJ2-2; TRBD2 agrees at 11 bases. This CDR3 has 15 amino acids. Trimming removed 4 bases from V and 5 bases from J; junction bases left unmatched: 3. From germline, CDR1 is SNHLY and CDR2 FYNNEI. CDR3 residues: CASSVAGGQTGELFF. In DNA form, the CDR3 reads TGTGCCAGCAGTGTAGCGGGGGGGCAAACCGGGGAGCTGTTTTTT.

The V call is TRBV10-1, the J call TRBJ1-1; the match to TRBD1 covers 10 bases. Trimming removed 7 bases from V and 4 bases from J; junction bases left unmatched: 9. The CDR3 is made up of 15 amino acids. CDR1 WNHNN and CDR2 SYGVQD come from the germline V gene (reference sequence). This CDR3 is CASTRDRGVFTEAFF. DNA of the CDR3: TGCGCCAGCACCCGGGACAGGGGAGTGTTCACTGAAGCTTTCTTT.